This TCR beta chain was captured in a study of Ad26.COV2.S vaccination and SARS-CoV-2 variants. For the study at large: COV1001, an Ad26.COV2.S trial, supplied this vaccine-arm donor.

The data were produced by immunoSEQ multiplex PCR, yet TCRdb's version contains in-frame clones alone and is incomplete. The repertoire consists of 380,000 or so clones, with 86% occurring once and the leading ten covering around 10%. Treatment specified: some 20 received Ad26.COV2.S at low or high dose, single or two shots; roughly five received placebo; per-sample allocation not given. The samples date from day 63 after the first vaccine or placebo injection. Trimming took 3 bases from V and 3 from J; bases not matched to a gene: 2. CDR1 is SEHNR and CDR2 is FQNEAQ in the germline V gene (reference sequence). The length of the CDR3 is 15 residues.

Sample: peripheral blood, taken in a trial of Ad26.COV2.S vaccine versus placebo. The TCR originated in a person between 18 and 59 years old who received the Ad26.COV2.S COVID-19 vaccine or a placebo. This sequence joins TRBV7-9 and TRBJ2-1; 10 nucleotides agree with TRBD2. CDR3 bases: TGTGCCAGCAGCTTTACTAGCGGGGACTACAATGAGCAGTTCTTC. It yields the protein CASSFTSGDYNEQFF.